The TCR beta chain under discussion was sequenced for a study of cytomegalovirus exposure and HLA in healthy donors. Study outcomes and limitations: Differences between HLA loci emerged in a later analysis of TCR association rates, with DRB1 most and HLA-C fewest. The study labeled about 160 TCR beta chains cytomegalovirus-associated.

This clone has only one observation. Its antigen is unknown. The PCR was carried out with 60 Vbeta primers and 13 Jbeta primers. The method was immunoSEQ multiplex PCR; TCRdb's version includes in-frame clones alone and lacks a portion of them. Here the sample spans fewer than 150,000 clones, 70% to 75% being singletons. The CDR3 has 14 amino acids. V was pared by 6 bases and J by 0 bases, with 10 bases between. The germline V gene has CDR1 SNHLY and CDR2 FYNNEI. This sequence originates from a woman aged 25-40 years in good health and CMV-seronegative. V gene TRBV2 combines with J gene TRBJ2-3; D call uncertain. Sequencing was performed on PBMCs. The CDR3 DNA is TGTGCCAGCAGCAACTGGGCTAGCACAGATACGCAGTATTTT. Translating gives CASSNWASTDTQYF.